The 30 T cell receptor beta chains given below trace back to one sample, sequenced in a study of PD-L1 blockade in urothelial cancer. Time point described: pretreatment peripheral blood. Libraries were prepared by immunoSEQ multiplex PCR; TCRdb keeps only in-frame clonotypes and omits some of them. The table lists approximately 41,000 clones, around four fifths of them singletons, with approximately 14% in the top ten. Specimen: PBMCs, collected around atezolizumab (anti-PD-L1) treatment. These receptors all come from a man of 80 years or more with urothelial cancer.

This chain joins TRBV11-2 and TRBJ1-1; D remains ambiguous. V lost 0 bases, J lost 12 bases, and 11 bases lay in between. Germline lookup yields CDR1 SGHAT and CDR2 FQNNGV. CDR3 length equals 12 residues. In DNA form, the CDR3 reads TGTGCCAGCAGCTTAGATCATTTACTGCCTTTCTTT. The encoded protein is CASSLDHLLPFF. Complete variable domain (other parts from reference TRBV11-2 and TRBJ1-1): EAGVAQSPRYKIIEKRQSVAFWCNPISGHATLYWYQQILGQGPKLLIQFQNNGVVDDSQLPKDRFSAERLKGVDSTLKIQPAKLEDSAVYLCASSLDHLLPFFGQGTRLTVV.

The chain is built from TRBV5-6 and TRBJ1-2, with D possibly TRBD1 on 6 matching bases. Germline-derived CDR1 and CDR2 are SGHDT and YYEEEE. Trimming took 4 bases from V and 4 from J, leaving 17 bases between them. The CDR3 has 15 residues. This CDR3 reads CASSGGTGLAYGYTF. The CDR3, as DNA: TGTGCCAGCAGCGGGGGTACAGGGCTTGCCTATGGCTACACCTTC.

J is TRBJ2-5 and V is TRBV6-4; possibly TRBD1 for D (7 bases). CDR1 is MRHNA and CDR2 is SNTAGT in the germline V gene. V lost 0 bases and J lost 4, with 18 bases in between. The CDR3 contains 17 residues. The CDR3 loop is CASSDSGIQGRRETQYF. The CDR3 nucleotides are TGTGCCAGCAGTGACTCCGGTATACAGGGGAGGCGAGAGACCCAGTACTTC.

This chain uses TRBV4-2 with TRBJ1-3, with D perhaps matching TRBD1 (5 bases). With 0 bases removed from V and 0 bases from J, the gap between germline ends came to 12 bases. CDR3 size: 17 residues. The germline gives CDR1 LGHNA, CDR2 YNFKEQ. The CDR3 here is CASSQEVGGVSGNTIYF. CDR3 DNA: TGTGCCAGCAGCCAAGAGGTGGGGGGGGTCTCTGGAAACACCATATATTTT.

This clone has more than one count but fewer than ten. This rearrangement joins TRBV2 to TRBJ1-4; unclear D gene. CDR1 and CDR2 from the germline V gene are SNHLY and FYNNEI. The V end was cut by 5 bases, the J end by 3 bases, with 10 bases between. The CDR3 has 14 amino acids. In DNA, the CDR3 is TGTGCCAGCAGTCAGTTGCAGTCTAATGAAAAACTGTTTTTT. Its protein is CASSQLQSNEKLFF.

The chain uses TRBV5-4 and TRBJ2-7; 8 bases match TRBD2. This CDR3 has 16 residues. The J segment lost 2 bases and the V segment lost 2 bases, leaving 9 bases of the junction unmatched. Germline CDR1 and CDR2: SGHNT and YYREEE (reference sequence). Written as DNA, the CDR3 is TGTGCCAGCAGCTTAAAAACTCCGGGACTAGCCTACGAGCAGTACTTC. Translation gives CASSLKTPGLAYEQYF.

The chain uses TRBV7-2 and TRBJ1-1, with D unclear. This CDR3 contains 14 residues. Trimming took off 1 base at V and 5 bases at J, with 11 bases between the two ends. Germline CDR1 SGHTA, CDR2 FQGNSA. The CDR3 DNA is TGTGCCAGCAGCTTAGGCGAGATTAAGACTGAAGCTTTCTTT. Its translation is CASSLGEIKTEAFF.

This chain connects TRBV7-6 to TRBJ2-7, with 11 positions matching TRBD1. CDR1 and CDR2 from the germline V gene are SGHVS and FNYEAQ. This CDR3 has 14 residues. J gave up 3 bases and V 6 bases, and 4 bases lay outside the gene matches. The CDR3 DNA follows: TGTGCCAGCAGTCGAGGGACAGGGGGCTACGAGCAGTACTTC. Amino acid sequence: CASSRGTGGYEQYF.

V gene TRBV28 combines with J gene TRBJ1-2; TRBD1 aligns across 9 bases. The CDR3 totals 17 residues. Trimming removed 3 bases from V and 2 bases from J; junction bases left unmatched: 10. The germline CDR1 and CDR2 sequences are MDHEN and SYDVKM. The DNA for the CDR3 is TGTGCCAGCAGTTTGGAGACAGGGGGTAATAGAAACTATGGCTACACCTTC. Residues: CASSLETGGNRNYGYTF.

The chain is built from TRBV18 and TRBJ2-7; weak D call: TRBD1 (5 bases). Germline V lookup: CDR1 KGHSH, CDR2 LQKENI. V lost 6 bases and J 3 bases, leaving 15 bases between the germline ends. The CDR3 is 14 residues long. The CDR3 is CASSQIQGNYEQYF. The CDR3 coding sequence is TGTGCCAGCTCTCAGATTCAGGGAAACTACGAGCAGTACTTC. The full variable domain, rest sourced from reference TRBV18 and TRBJ2-7, is NAGVMQNPRHLVRRRGQEARLRCSPMKGHSHVYWYRQLPEEGLKFMVYLQKENIIDESGMPKERFSAEFPKEGPSILRIQQVVRGDSAAYFCASSQIQGNYEQYFGPGTRLTVT.

The J gene is TRBJ2-5, the V gene TRBV5-1, with D maybe TRBD2 (6 bases). V was trimmed by 0 bases and J by 1 base, leaving 10 bases between them. Germline V gene lookup returns CDR1 SGHRS and CDR2 YFSETQ. This CDR3 contains 15 residues. The CDR3 loop is CASSLGPAGQETQYF. The CDR3 coding sequence is TGCGCCAGCAGCTTGGGGCCAGCGGGCCAAGAGACCCAGTACTTC.

The J gene is TRBJ2-7, the V gene TRBV7-2, with D unresolved. The CDR3 sequence is 12 residues long. Trimming left V 5 bases short and J 0 bases short, with 5 bases between. CDR1 is SGHTA and CDR2 is FQGNSA in the germline V gene. CDR3 coding DNA: TGTGCCAGCAGCCCCAGCTCCTACGAGCAGTACTTC. This sequence encodes CASSPSSYEQYF. The complete variable domain, with remaining parts taken from reference TRBV7-2 and TRBJ2-7, reads GAGVSQSPSNKVTEKGKDVELRCDPISGHTALYWYRQSLGQGLEFLIYFQGNSAPDKSGLPSDRFSAERTGGSVSTLTIQRTQQEDSAVYLCASSPSSYEQYFGPGTRLTVT.

The chain has TRBV6-5 and TRBJ2-7; 7 bases fit TRBD1. The CDR3 spans 13 residues. J was trimmed by 9 bases and V by 6 bases; bases with no gene match: 11. Germline values: CDR1 MNHEY, CDR2 SVGAGI. CDR3 in DNA: TGTGCCAGCAGCTCGGGACAGCTAAGAAGGCAGTACTTC. Its translation: CASSSGQLRRQYF.

This clone was observed a single time. This rearrangement joins TRBV10-1 to TRBJ2-3; D not resolved. The germline CDR1 and CDR2 sequences are WNHNN and SYGVQD (reference sequence). The CDR3 extends over 15 amino acids. V lost 2 bases, J lost 6 bases, and 15 bases lay in between. CDR3 loop: CASSEPSMSSDTQYF. CDR3 DNA sequence: TGCGCCAGCAGTGAGCCCTCCATGAGTAGTGATACGCAGTATTTT.

This chain joins TRBV28 and TRBJ1-2; 9 bases align to TRBD1. Germline assignment: CDR1 MDHEN and CDR2 SYDVKM. The CDR3 has 14 residues. Trimming cost V 2 bases and J 8 bases; bases outside gene matches: 6. The CDR3 DNA is TGTGCCAGCAGTTTAGAGGACAGGGGCGGAGGCTACACCTTC. It codes for CASSLEDRGGGYTF.

This sequence joins TRBV14 and TRBJ1-2, with a tentative D call TRBD1 (5 bases). Trimming shortened V by 1 base and J by 5 bases, and 17 bases separated the two germline ends. The germline gives CDR1 SGHDN, CDR2 FVKESK. The CDR3 extends over 16 amino acids. CDR3 sequence: CASSQGIDRRIYGYTF. The DNA of the CDR3 is TGTGCCAGCAGCCAAGGAATTGACAGACGGATTTATGGCTACACCTTC.

The rearrangement joins TRBV5-4 to TRBJ2-2, with D possibly matching TRBD2 (6 bases). In germline, CDR1 is SGHNT, CDR2 YYREEE (reference sequence). The CDR3 consists of 17 residues. V lost 3 bases and J 0 bases, leaving 15 bases between the germline ends. Here the CDR3 reads CASSSRSAGTNTGELFF. The CDR3 DNA follows: TGTGCCAGCAGCTCGAGAAGCGCGGGGACGAACACCGGGGAGCTGTTTTTT.

J is TRBJ2-1 and V is TRBV5-1, with 8 bases matching TRBD2. The CDR3 contains 16 residues. The germline V gene encodes CDR1 SGHRS and CDR2 YFSETQ. V lost 0 bases to trimming and J lost 2 bases; unmatched junction nucleotides: 4. The CDR3 region is CASSLGGGGTYNEQFF. The CDR3 nucleotides read TGCGCCAGCAGCTTGGGTGGCGGGGGGACCTACAATGAGCAGTTCTTC. The variable domain in full, completed from reference TRBV5-1 and TRBJ2-1, reads KAGVTQTPRYLIKTRGQQVTLSCSPISGHRSVSWYQQTPGQGLQFLFEYFSETQRNKGNFPGRFSGRQFSNSRSEMNVSTLELGDSALYLCASSLGGGGTYNEQFFGPGTRLTVL.

The chain couples TRBV7-2 to TRBJ2-1; 10 bases line up with TRBD2. Trimming took 5 bases from V and 7 from J; bases not matched to a gene: 11. CDR1 and CDR2 from the germline V gene are SGHTA and FQGNSA. The CDR3 extends over 16 amino acids. The CDR3 here is CASSPLSSGSSNEQFF. The DNA for the CDR3 is TGTGCCAGCAGCCCTCTTTCTAGCGGGAGTAGTAATGAGCAGTTCTTC. Based on the CDR3 plus reference TRBV7-2 and TRBJ2-1, the full variable domain is GAGVSQSPSNKVTEKGKDVELRCDPISGHTALYWYRQSLGQGLEFLIYFQGNSAPDKSGLPSDRFSAERTGGSVSTLTIQRTQQEDSAVYLCASSPLSSGSSNEQFFGPGTRLTVL.

This chain links TRBV19 with TRBJ2-4; D might be TRBD1 (6 bases). V was cut by 6 bases and J by 8 bases, with 20 bases left in between. The CDR3 totals 15 residues. Per germline, CDR1 LNHDA and CDR2 SQIVND (reference sequence). In DNA, the CDR3 is TGTGCCAGTAGCCTGGTGGGGGCGAGGGGGTACATTCAGTACTTC. Translated, it gives CASSLVGARGYIQYF.

This chain links TRBV9 with TRBJ2-5; D perhaps matches TRBD1 (7 bases). Trimming left V 7 bases short and J 3 bases short, with 16 bases between. CDR3 length: 14 residues. CDR1 SGDLS and CDR2 YYNGEE come from the germline V gene. CDR3 in amino acids: CASGAGQGEETQYF. As DNA, the CDR3 is TGTGCCAGCGGCGCGGGGCAGGGGGAAGAGACCCAGTACTTC.

This rearrangement joins TRBV5-1 to TRBJ1-5; D is undetermined. The CDR3 spans 14 residues. V lost 0 bases and J lost 5, with 9 bases in between. The germline gives CDR1 SGHRS, CDR2 YFSETQ. CDR3 sequence: CASSLVGGDQPQHF. DNA for the CDR3: TGCGCCAGCAGCTTGGTCGGCGGGGATCAGCCCCAGCATTTT.

The gene calls are TRBV5-1 and TRBJ1-2; TRBD1 might be the D (5 bases). The CDR3 is 12 residues long. V lost 3 bases and J lost 2, with 5 bases in between. Germline values: CDR1 SGHRS, CDR2 YFSETQ. The chain's CDR3 is CASSSGNYGYTF. CDR3 DNA sequence: TGCGCCAGCAGCTCAGGGAACTATGGCTACACCTTC.

The chain uses TRBV7-2 and TRBJ2-2; weak D call: TRBD1 (6 bases). The germline CDR1 and CDR2 sequences are SGHTA and FQGNSA. This CDR3 has 14 residues. Trimming took off 5 bases at V and 7 bases at J, with 14 bases between the two ends. CDR3: CASSPPTGVGELFF. CDR3 nucleotides: TGTGCCAGCAGCCCCCCGACAGGTGTCGGGGAGCTGTTTTTT.

The gene calls are TRBV18 and TRBJ1-2, with 7 bases aligning to TRBD1. Per the germline V gene, CDR1 is KGHSH and CDR2 is LQKENI. CDR3 length equals 14 residues. Trimming removed 3 bases from V and 4 bases from J; junction bases left unmatched: 5. For the CDR3, the DNA is TGTGCCAGCTCACCGGGACAGTGGGTCTATGGCTACACCTTC. Translated: CASSPGQWVYGYTF.

The rearrangement joins TRBV4-1 to TRBJ2-7; possible D gene TRBD1, 5 bases. Trimming took 1 base from V and 5 from J, leaving 15 bases between them. The germline gives CDR1 MGHRA, CDR2 YSYEKL. The CDR3 spans 15 residues. The CDR3 DNA reads as TGCGCCAGCAGCCAAGTACTCAGGGCCGTCCACGAGCAGTACTTC. Translated: CASSQVLRAVHEQYF.

This clone was counted a single time. The rearrangement links TRBV7-9 to TRBJ1-1; 7 bases fit TRBD1. Germline loops: CDR1 SEHNR, CDR2 FQNEAQ (reference sequence). The V segment lost 5 bases and the J segment 0 bases; nucleotides outside the gene matches: 3. The CDR3 totals 14 residues. The CDR3 DNA sequence: TGTGCCAGCAGCCCGGGACAGTTGAACACTGAAGCTTTCTTT. Amino acid sequence: CASSPGQLNTEAFF.

This clone was picked up a small number of times. This chain connects TRBV4-3 to TRBJ2-7, with 10 bases that match TRBD2. V was pared by 0 bases and J by 3 bases, with 5 bases of the junction left unmatched. The CDR3 consists of 16 residues. The V gene's germline CDR1 is LGHNA and CDR2 YSLEER. In DNA, the CDR3 is TGCGCCAGCAGCCAAGATTGGCTAGCGGGAGACTACGAGCAGTACTTC. This codes for CASSQDWLAGDYEQYF.

This clone was recorded once. J is TRBJ2-1 and V is TRBV5-4, with a tentative D call TRBD2 (6 bases). The ends were cut back, 0 bases at V and 7 bases at J, with 14 bases in the middle. CDR3 length: 15 residues. Germline V CDR1 and CDR2: SGHNT, YYREEE (reference sequence). CDR3 DNA: TGTGCCAGCAGCTTGGGTCGGGGACTTGGGAATGAGCAGTTCTTC. It codes for CASSLGRGLGNEQFF.

The V and J genes are TRBV28 and TRBJ2-7; 8 bases agree with TRBD2. CDR3 size: 15 residues. Trimming took 6 bases from V and 5 from J; bases not matched to a gene: 12. Germline-derived CDR1 and CDR2 are MDHEN and SYDVKM. CDR3: CASSRTSGLGNEQYF. The CDR3 DNA reads TGTGCCAGCAGCCGAACTAGCGGCCTGGGAAACGAGCAGTACTTC.